This T cell receptor beta chain was sequenced in a study of cytomegalovirus exposure and HLA in healthy donors. Study-wide results and caveats: Trimming of TCR beta V- and J-genes showed a link, identified in a later analysis, to a missense DCLRE1C variant.

The study ran its PCR with 60 Vbeta and 13 Jbeta primers. Produced via immunoSEQ multiplex PCR; TCRdb's table is partial and in-frame only. The repertoire has 65,000 to 85,000 clones, roughly 85% of them found once; the top ten carry 2%. Of note for this clone: Its target is not known.

Trimming removed 5 bases from V and 7 bases from J; junction bases left unmatched: 3. Germline CDR1 SGHVS, CDR2 FNYEAQ. This CDR3 comprises 13 residues. The sequence was obtained from a woman aged 25 to 45 in good health and CMV-seronegative. The gene calls are TRBV7-6 and TRBJ1-4; 8 bases match TRBD1. Sample: PBMCs. This CDR3 is CASSPDRGEKLFF. CDR3 bases: TGTGCCAGCAGCCCCGACAGGGGTGAAAAACTGTTTTTT.